Below, 24 T cell receptor beta chains from the same sample are listed, as sequenced in a study of blood T cell repertoires in COVID-19. The assay was immunoSEQ multiplex PCR, and TCRdb's table has in-frame clones only and misses some. The repertoire consists of more than 65,000 clones, with approximately 88% occurring once and the leading ten covering 5% to 6.5%. The sample taken for sequencing was peripheral blood. Receptor source: a man in his 60s with acute or convalescent COVID-19.

The rearrangement joins TRBV6-5 to TRBJ2-1, with TRBD1 as a possible D gene (5 bases). In germline, CDR1 is MNHEY, CDR2 SVGAGI. The CDR3 runs 12 residues. Between the trimmed V and J ends, which lost 3 bases and 8 bases, there was a span of 8 bases. In DNA form, the CDR3 reads TGTGCCAGCAGTTATTCCAGGGATGAGCAGTTCTTC. This codes for CASSYSRDEQFF.

V is TRBV7-6 and J is TRBJ1-2, with D possibly matching TRBD1 (6 bases). Per the germline V gene, CDR1 is SGHVS and CDR2 is FNYEAQ. V gave up 4 bases and J gave up 7 bases, with 13 bases separating them. The CDR3 loop spans 13 amino acids. The CDR3: CASSSTGNGGYTF. The CDR3 DNA is TGTGCCAGCAGCTCGACAGGCAATGGTGGCTACACCTTC.

The chain is built from TRBV7-9 and TRBJ1-6; 8 bases are shared with TRBD1. V was pared by 0 bases and J by 0 bases, with 7 bases of the junction left unmatched. The CDR3 spans 19 residues. Germline CDR1 reads SEHNR; CDR2 reads FQNEAQ (reference sequence). CDR3 amino acids: CASSLAMGQESSYNSPLHF. CDR3 DNA: TGTGCCAGCAGCTTAGCAATGGGACAGGAAAGCTCCTATAATTCACCCCTCCACTTT.

V usage is TRBV9 and J usage is TRBJ1-1; a weak D match, TRBD1 (5 bases). The germline V and J ends were trimmed by 0 bases and 0 bases, with 15 bases remaining between them. Looked up from germline, CDR1 is SGDLS and CDR2 is YYNGEE. The CDR3 runs to 17 residues. CDR3 region: CASSVGRQGKMNTEAFF. DNA of the CDR3: TGTGCCAGCAGCGTAGGTCGTCAGGGCAAGATGAACACTGAAGCTTTCTTT.

This clone has just one count. The gene calls are TRBV4-3 and TRBJ1-6; TRBD1 agrees at 8 bases. The germline V gene encodes CDR1 LGHNA and CDR2 YSLEER. V gave up 0 bases and J gave up 10 bases; unmatched junction bases: 5. The CDR3 has 15 amino acids. Here the CDR3 reads CASSQDSGGRSPLHF. The DNA of the CDR3 is TGCGCCAGCAGCCAAGACTCAGGGGGCAGGTCACCCCTCCACTTT.

This chain links TRBV19 with TRBJ2-6; 10 bases map to TRBD1. V was pared by 7 bases and J by 1 base, with 7 bases of the junction left unmatched. This CDR3 has 17 amino acids. The germline V gene has CDR1 LNHDA and CDR2 SQIVND (reference sequence). CDR3 bases: TGTGCCAGTACCGAGACAGGGGGCACTTCTGGGGCCAACGTCCTGACTTTC. It is translated as CASTETGGTSGANVLTF. The whole variable domain, filled in from reference TRBV19 and TRBJ2-6, reads DGGITQSPKYLFRKEGQNVTLSCEQNLNHDAMYWYRQDPGQGLRLIYYSQIVNDFQKGDIAEGYSVSREKKESFPLTVTSAQKNPTAFYLCASTETGGTSGANVLTFGAGSRLTVL.

The chain joins TRBV5-1 to TRBJ1-2; TRBD1 agrees at 7 bases. Looked up from germline, CDR1 is SGHRS and CDR2 is YFSETQ. Losses at the gene ends were 4 bases for V and 8 bases for J; bases not matched to a gene: 11. This CDR3 contains 14 residues. CDR3 DNA sequence: TGCGCCAGCAGCCGGGACAGCGACAAAGGGGGCTACACCTTC. Protein sequence: CASSRDSDKGGYTF. Variable domain in full (rest from reference TRBV5-1 and TRBJ1-2): KAGVTQTPRYLIKTRGQQVTLSCSPISGHRSVSWYQQTPGQGLQFLFEYFSETQRNKGNFPGRFSGRQFSNSRSEMNVSTLELGDSALYLCASSRDSDKGGYTFGSGTRLTVV.

The chain is built from TRBV24-1 and TRBJ2-3; TRBD2 aligns across 16 bases. After removal of 3 bases from V and 1 base from J, the junction contained 6 bases not matched to a gene. Germline V lookup: CDR1 KGHDR, CDR2 SFDVKD. The CDR3 is made up of 19 amino acids. As DNA, the CDR3 is TGTGCCACCAGTGATCGGGGACTAGCGGGGGGGTACGGCACAGATACGCAGTATTTT. Protein: CATSDRGLAGGYGTDTQYF.

The chain is built from TRBV24-1 and TRBJ2-3; TRBD2 matches 10 bases. V was clipped by 4 bases and J by 4 bases; unmatched bases: 7. The germline CDR1 and CDR2 sequences are KGHDR and SFDVKD. The CDR3 has 16 amino acids. CDR3 in DNA: TGTGCCACCAGTGACCCCAGCGGGGGGGTCGCAGATACGCAGTATTTT. It yields the protein CATSDPSGGVADTQYF.

The chain has TRBV5-6 and TRBJ2-1; TRBD2 agrees at 11 bases. Looked up from germline, CDR1 is SGHDT and CDR2 is YYEEEE. CDR3 length: 16 residues. V was clipped by 4 bases and J by 2 bases; unmatched bases: 5. CDR3 DNA: TGTGCCAGCAGCCCGACGACTAGCGGGGCCTACAATGAGCAGTTCTTC. Translating it yields CASSPTTSGAYNEQFF.

This sequence joins TRBV4-2 and TRBJ1-3; TRBD1 might be the D (5 bases). Per germline, CDR1 LGHNA and CDR2 YNFKEQ. The CDR3 contains 15 residues. The germline V and J ends were trimmed by 1 base and 8 bases, with 15 bases remaining between them. The CDR3 nucleotides are TGTGCCAGCAGCCAAGTTGTACGTCAAGGGGACACCATATATTTT. This encodes CASSQVVRQGDTIYF.

This rearrangement joins TRBV19 to TRBJ2-3; TRBD1 agrees at 8 bases. The CDR3 has 13 residues. The V and J ends lost 9 bases and 2 bases, in that order; junction bases with no gene match: 4. The V gene's germline CDR1 is LNHDA and CDR2 SQIVND (reference sequence). CDR3 coding DNA: TGTGCCAGCCGGGACAGGATCACAGATACGCAGTATTTT. Encoded protein: CASRDRITDTQYF.

This rearrangement joins TRBV2 to TRBJ1-1, with a possible D match to TRBD1 (5 bases). Trimming removed 4 bases from V and 1 base from J, with 10 bases in between. Germline V gene sequence: CDR1 SNHLY, CDR2 FYNNEI. CDR3 length: 14 amino acids. CDR3 sequence reads: CASSARQGNTEAFF. In DNA, the CDR3 is TGTGCCAGCAGTGCGAGGCAGGGGAACACTGAAGCTTTCTTT.

The V gene is TRBV10-2, the J gene TRBJ2-7, with 14 bases matching TRBD2. Germline lookup yields CDR1 WSHSY and CDR2 SAAADI. The length of the CDR3 is 19 residues. The V gene end was trimmed by 3 bases and the J gene end by 0 bases; junction bases not matched to a gene: 10. CDR3 sequence reads: CASSDSGLAGGQSSYEQYF. In nucleotides, the CDR3 is TGCGCCAGCAGTGATAGCGGACTAGCGGGGGGTCAGAGCTCCTACGAGCAGTACTTC.

This clone was picked up a small number of times. The chain couples TRBV4-2 to TRBJ1-6; no reliable D call. Germline values: CDR1 LGHNA, CDR2 YNFKEQ. The CDR3 consists of 17 residues. V was pared by 0 bases and J by 7 bases, with 16 bases between. The CDR3 loop reads CASSQDNHKMNNSPLHF. DNA for the CDR3: TGTGCCAGCAGCCAAGATAATCACAAGATGAACAATTCACCCCTCCACTTT.

This chain joins TRBV2 and TRBJ2-7; D is unresolved. V was pared by 7 bases and J by 2 bases, with 12 bases between. The germline CDR1 and CDR2 sequences are SNHLY and FYNNEI. There are 13 residues in the CDR3. The CDR3, as DNA: TGTGCCAGCACCGGCTCAGGTACCTACGAGCAGTACTTC. Translated: CASTGSGTYEQYF.

The chain links TRBV5-8 to TRBJ2-2, with D maybe TRBD1 (5 bases). The CDR3 runs 14 residues. Germline CDR1 SGHTS, CDR2 YDEGEE. V was shortened by 4 bases and J by 4 bases, with 11 bases between the two germline ends. CDR3 sequence reads: CASSISGFTGELFF. CDR3 in DNA: TGTGCCAGCAGCATCTCAGGGTTCACCGGGGAGCTGTTTTTT.

The sample holds one count of this clone. The chain links TRBV25-1 to TRBJ2-7, with 9 bases lining up with TRBD1. CDR1 MGHDK and CDR2 SYGVNS come from the germline V gene. The J segment lost 7 bases and the V segment lost 4 bases, leaving 5 bases of the junction unmatched. The CDR3 has 13 residues. CDR3 coding DNA: TGTGCCAGCAGTGTGACAGGGGGTGGGGAGCAGTACTTC. Protein product: CASSVTGGGEQYF.

The chain couples TRBV15 to TRBJ2-3, with D possibly matching TRBD1 (6 bases). The V gene lost 5 bases and the J gene lost 6 bases, with 18 bases spanning the gap. CDR1 LNHNV and CDR2 YYDKDF come from the germline V gene (reference sequence). The CDR3 is 15 amino acids. In nucleotides, the CDR3 is TGTGCCACCAGCGCCCGGGACACCCGAAGGGATACGCAGTATTTT. Translated: CATSARDTRRDTQYF. The full variable domain, its missing parts supplied by reference TRBV15 and TRBJ2-3, is DAMVIQNPRYQVTQFGKPVTLSCSQTLNHNVMYWYQQKSSQAPKLLFHYYDKDFNNEADTPDNFQSRRPNTSFCFLDIRSPGLGDTAMYLCATSARDTRRDTQYFGPGTRLTVL.

Here the CDR3 reads CARNPQGEDHYGYTF. CDR3 in DNA: TGTGCCAGGAACCCACAGGGGGAAGACCACTATGGCTACACCTTC. The chain couples TRBV19 to TRBJ1-2; 8 nucleotides line up with TRBD1. Germline lookup yields CDR1 LNHDA and CDR2 SQIVND (reference sequence). J was trimmed by 3 bases and V by 9 bases; bases with no gene match: 12. CDR3 length equals 15 residues.

This chain connects TRBV5-1 to TRBJ1-4; D gene uncertain. V lost 3 bases to trimming and J lost 6 bases, with 15 bases between them. The CDR3 loop spans 15 amino acids. Per germline, CDR1 SGHRS and CDR2 YFSETQ. In DNA, the CDR3 is TGCGCCAGCAGCTATTTCGGGGATAGGGATGAAAAACTGTTTTTT. It specifies CASSYFGDRDEKLFF.

The gene calls are TRBV6-5 and TRBJ1-3; weak D call: TRBD1 (5 bases). Germline V gives CDR1 MNHEY, CDR2 SVGAGI. There are 16 residues in the CDR3. V was clipped by 0 bases and J by 4 bases, with 13 bases between them. CDR3 sequence reads: CASSYSTRPGGNTIYF. The CDR3 bases are TGTGCCAGCAGTTACTCGACCCGGCCAGGGGGAAACACCATATATTTT.

The chain is built from TRBV21-1 and TRBJ1-5; the table gives TRBD1 as D, unverified against the DNA. TRBV21-1 is shown as a pseudogene. This CDR3 is built from 15 residues. Here the CDR3 DNA reads TGTGCCAACCGGAAGGACACGTGTCTTAATCAGCCCCAGCATTTT. Encoded protein: CANRKDTCLNQPQHF.

J is TRBJ1-3 and V is TRBV19; D possibly corresponds to TRBD1 (5 bases). The V end was cut by 5 bases, the J end by 0 bases, with 11 bases between. Germline V gene sequence: CDR1 LNHDA, CDR2 SQIVND (reference sequence). This CDR3 spans 15 amino acids. The CDR3: CASSPNRSSGNTIYF. In DNA form, the CDR3 reads TGTGCCAGTAGTCCAAACAGGAGCTCTGGAAACACCATATATTTT.